This is a list of T cell receptor beta chains from one sample in a study of neoadjuvant anti-PD-1 for oral cavity cancer. TCRdb keeps only in-frame clones here, not all; method: immunoSEQ multiplex PCR. The data show tens of thousands of clones, under 85% seen once. Sequencing used PBMCs, obtained before nivolumab (anti-PD-1) treatment. The receptors were sampled from a person between 35 and 79 years old with oral cavity squamous cell carcinoma. Both conserved end residues are part of each CDR3. D genes are given only for firm matches. The size of a clone is reported for some rows only, either as once, few or many, or as a class for expanded clones.

TRBJ1-5 | 14 | NA | TRBV6-1 | NA | TGTGCCAGCAGTGAAGCCTATAGCAATCAGCCCCAGCATTTT | CASSEAYSNQPQHF
TRBJ1-4 | 15 | NA | TRBV5-1 | NA | TGCGCCAGCAGAAATCAAGGGAAGACTAATGAAAAACTGTTTTTT | CASRNQGKTNEKLFF
TRBJ1-3 | 13 | NA | TRBV29-1 | NA | TGCAGCGTTGATGGGCTCTCTGGAAACACCATATATTTT | CSVDGLSGNTIYF
TRBJ1-6 | 15 | NA | TRBV5-6 | NA | TGTGCCAGCAGCTGGCGGGGGGGAGTGGGTTCACCCCTCCACTTT | CASSWRGGVGSPLHF
TRBJ2-1 | 15 | NA | TRBV7-3 | once | TGTGCCAGCAGCTTCGGGACTGCTTTAAACAATGAGCAGTTCTTC | CASSFGTALNNEQFF
TRBJ2-1 | 15 | NA | TRBV6-1 | NA | TGTGCCAGCAGTGAAGATACTCTCCCTTACAATGAGCAGTTCTTC | CASSEDTLPYNEQFF
TRBJ1-5 | 14 | NA | TRBV25-1 | NA | TGTGCCAGCAGTGAATCAGGGCTAAATCAGCCCCAGCATTTT | CASSESGLNQPQHF
TRBJ2-5 | 12 | NA | TRBV2 | NA | TGTGCCAGCAGCGCCAGGGTGGAGACCCAGTACTTC | CASSARVETQYF
TRBJ1-1 | 15 | NA | TRBV27 | NA | TGTGCCAGCAGTTTAAGTTCCTTAGGGAACACTGAAGCTTTCTTT | CASSLSSLGNTEAFF
TRBJ1-4 | 15 | TRBD1 | TRBV5-8 | NA | TGTGCCAGCAGCTTGGAGACAGGGTTTTTAAAAAAACTGTTTTTT | CASSLETGFLKKLFF